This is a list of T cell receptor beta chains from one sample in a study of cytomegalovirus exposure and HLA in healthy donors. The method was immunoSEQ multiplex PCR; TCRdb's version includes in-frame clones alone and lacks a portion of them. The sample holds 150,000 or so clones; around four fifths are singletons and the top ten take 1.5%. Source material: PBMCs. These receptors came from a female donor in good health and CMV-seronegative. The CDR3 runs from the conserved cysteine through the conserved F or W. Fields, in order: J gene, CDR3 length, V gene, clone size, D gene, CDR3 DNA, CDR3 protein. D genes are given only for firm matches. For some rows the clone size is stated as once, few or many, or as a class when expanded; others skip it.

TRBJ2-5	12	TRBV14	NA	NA	TGTGCCAGCAGCCAAGATCGAACGCGACAGTACTTC	CASSQDRTRQYF
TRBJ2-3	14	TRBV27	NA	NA	TGTGCCAGCCTGGACCGCGGGGGCACAGATACGCAGTATTTT	CASLDRGGTDTQYF
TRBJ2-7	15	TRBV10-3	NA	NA	TGTGCCATCATGGCAGGTCCCGCTTACTCCTACGAGCAGTACTTC	CAIMAGPAYSYEQYF
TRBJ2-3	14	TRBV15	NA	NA	TGTGCCACCAGCAGTGGACTAAGCACAGATACGCAGTATTTT	CATSSGLSTDTQYF
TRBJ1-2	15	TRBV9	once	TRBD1	TGTGCCAGCAGCGTAGCGGAAGGGGGCCTCGAAGGCTACACCTTC	CASSVAEGGLEGYTF
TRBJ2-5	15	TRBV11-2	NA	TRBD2	TGTGCCAGCACCGAACTAGCGGGGGGACAAGAGACCCAGTACTTC	CASTELAGGQETQYF
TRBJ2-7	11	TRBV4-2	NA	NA	TGTGCCAGCAGCTACGACGGGGAGCAGTACTTC	CASSYDGEQYF
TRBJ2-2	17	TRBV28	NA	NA	TGTGCCAGCGGCACACCCGGGACACCTTTTGGGACCGGGGAGCTGTTTTTT	CASGTPGTPFGTGELFF
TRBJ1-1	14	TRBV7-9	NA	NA	TGTGCCAGCAGCTTCCCGAGAGGAGGGACTGAAGCTTTCTTT	CASSFPRGGTEAFF
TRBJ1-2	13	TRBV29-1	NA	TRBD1	TGCAGCGTGGGGTCACAGGGGTCCTCTGGCTACACCTTC	CSVGSQGSSGYTF
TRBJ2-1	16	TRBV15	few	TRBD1	TGTGCCACCAGCAGAGAAGTAGGACAGGTTTACAATGAGCAGTTCTTC	CATSREVGQVYNEQFF
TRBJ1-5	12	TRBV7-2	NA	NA	TGTGCCAGCAGCCAAGAGCATCAGCCCCAGCATTTT	CASSQEHQPQHF
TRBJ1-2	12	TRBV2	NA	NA	TGTGCCAGCATCGGGGGTAACTATGGCTACACCTTC	CASIGGNYGYTF
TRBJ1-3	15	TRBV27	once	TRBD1	TGTGCCAGCAGTTTGTCAGGGGGGTCTGGAAACACCATATATTTT	CASSLSGGSGNTIYF
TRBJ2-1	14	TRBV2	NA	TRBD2	TGTGCCAGCACTCCCGCCGGGACTAGAAATGAGCAGTTCTTC	CASTPAGTRNEQFF
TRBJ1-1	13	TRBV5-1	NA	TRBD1	TGCGCCAGCAGCGCCGACAGGGGGGCTGAAGCTTTCTTT	CASSADRGAEAFF
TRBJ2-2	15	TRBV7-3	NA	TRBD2	TGTGCCAGCAGCTTCCTGGCTAGCGGGACCGGGGAGCTGTTTTTT	CASSFLASGTGELFF
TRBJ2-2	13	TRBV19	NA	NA	TGTGCCAGTAGTATGGGACTCACCGGGGAGCTGTTTTTT	CASSMGLTGELFF
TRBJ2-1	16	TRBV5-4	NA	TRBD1	TGTGCCAGCAGCTGGACCGGGACAGGGTGGAGAAATGAGCAGTTCTTC	CASSWTGTGWRNEQFF
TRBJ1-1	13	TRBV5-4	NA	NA	TGTGCCAGCAGCTTTCCCGGGAACACTGAAGCTTTCTTT	CASSFPGNTEAFF
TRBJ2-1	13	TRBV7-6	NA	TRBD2	TGTGCCAGCAGCTTAAGACTAGCGTATGAGCAGTTCTTC	CASSLRLAYEQFF
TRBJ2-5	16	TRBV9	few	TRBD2	TGTGCCAGCAGCAAGGGACTAGCGGGAGGGGAGGAGACCCAGTACTTC	CASSKGLAGGEETQYF
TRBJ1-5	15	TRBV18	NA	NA	TGTGCCAGCTCACCGGACAGCGGGGGGTATCAGCCCCAGCATTTT	CASSPDSGGYQPQHF
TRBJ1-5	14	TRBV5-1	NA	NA	TGCGCCAGCAGCTCAACAGGGTCGGAGCAGCCCCAGCATTTT	CASSSTGSEQPQHF
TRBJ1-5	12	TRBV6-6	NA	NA	TGTGCCAGCAGTTCAAGCGGGCAGCCCCAGCATTTT	CASSSSGQPQHF